What follows are 22 T cell receptor beta chains derived from one specimen sequenced in a study of T cell clonality in common variable immunodeficiency. No antigen has been assigned to these receptors. Study-level points and caveats: Reportedly, TCR beta sequences from common variable immunodeficiency showed fewer deletions and N-nucleotide insertions.

Method: immunoSEQ multiplex PCR; TCRdb's copy keeps in-frame clones and lacks some. Altogether about 34,000 clones were found in the sample, and no singletons occur. The material sequenced was peripheral blood mononuclear cells. The receptors were gathered from a human donor with common variable immunodeficiency.

This clone was picked up many times. This CDR3 reads CASSLWGSGPYEQYF. CDR3 DNA, as far as it was read: TGTGCCAGCAGCTTATGGGGTAGCGGACCCTACGAG. V and J are TRBV7-3 and TRBJ2-7, with a weak D call TRBD2 (6 bases). The read falls 3 residues short of the CDR3 end, and the missing part is taken from the germline J gene. The CDR3 totals 15 residues. In germline, CDR1 is SGHTA, CDR2 FQGTGA. Trimming left V 2 bases short and J 2 bases short, with 13 bases between.

This clone occurred a few times. The missing CDR3 end, 3 residues past where the read stops, is filled in from the germline J gene. This rearrangement joins TRBV10-2 to TRBJ2-1; D remains ambiguous. Germline V CDR1 and CDR2: WSHSY, SAAADI. This CDR3 has 13 residues. The germline V and J ends were trimmed by 5 bases and 4 bases, with 9 bases remaining between them. The DNA read from the CDR3 is TGCGCCAGCAGTATCGTCGGGTACAATGAG. It specifies CASSIVGYNE. The CDR3 in full is CASSIVGYNEQFF.

In its sample, this clone was seen many times. Read data end 3 residues before the CDR3 end; the end is taken from the germline J gene. The chain carries TRBV20-1 and TRBJ1-1; a weak D match, TRBD1 (5 bases). The CDR3 contains 14 residues. The germline CDR1 and CDR2 sequences are DFQATT and SNEGSKA (reference sequence). Deletions cut 3 bases from V and 0 bases from J, with 11 bases between. The covered CDR3 bases are TGCAGTGCTAGGTTTGGGGGGATGAACACTGAA. Protein product: CSARFGGMNTE. The CDR3 in full is CSARFGGMNTEAFF.

A remark on this clone: The CDR3 end falls 3 residues outside the read, so it is completed with the germline J gene. Other nucleotide sequences in the sample specify the same CDR3. V and J are TRBV18 and TRBJ1-3; 7 bases agree with TRBD1. Germline V gives CDR1 KGHSH, CDR2 LQKENI. After removal of 0 bases from V and 2 bases from J, the junction contained 7 bases not matched to a gene. CDR3 size: 17 residues. This CDR3 reads CASSPPRGAGTGNTIYF. The sequenced CDR3 bases are TGTGCCAGCTCACCACCCAGGGGGGCCGGAACTGGAAACACC.

Of note for this clone: Read sequence stops 3 residues before the CDR3 end, and the germline J gene provides the missing end. The chain links TRBV7-9 to TRBJ2-7; 7 bases agree with TRBD2. The CDR3 is 14 residues long. V lost 5 bases to trimming and J lost 6 bases; unmatched junction nucleotides: 10. Germline CDR1 is SEHNR and CDR2 is FQNEAQ (reference sequence). CDR3 in amino acids: CASSISGTGSEQYF. The CDR3 bases that were read are TGTGCCAGCAGCATAAGCGGGACGGGGAGCGAG.

As regards this clone: The read ends 3 residues before the CDR3 terminus; that terminus is restored from the germline J gene. The gene calls are TRBV18 and TRBJ2-7; 9 bases fit TRBD1. The trim removed 5 bases at V and 6 bases at J, leaving 11 bases unmatched. Germline V gene sequence: CDR1 KGHSH, CDR2 LQKENI. This CDR3 contains 15 residues. CDR3 bases read: TGTGCCAGCTCATACCGGGACAGGGCCCCTGCCGAG. It codes for CASSYRDRAPAE. The entire CDR3 is CASSYRDRAPAEQYF. Full variable domain (missing parts from reference TRBV18 and TRBJ2-7): NAGVMQNPRHLVRRRGQEARLRCSPMKGHSHVYWYRQLPEEGLKFMVYLQKENIIDESGMPKERFSAEFPKEGPSILRIQQVVRGDSAAYFCASSYRDRAPAEQYFGPGTRLTVT.

This clone showed up many times. The read comes to an end 3 residues before the CDR3 does, leaving the germline J gene to fill in the end. The chain uses TRBV20-1 and TRBJ2-7, with 9 bases aligning to TRBD1. The CDR3 has 15 residues. Germline CDR1 DFQATT, CDR2 SNEGSKA (reference sequence). V was pared by 6 bases and J by 1 base, with 10 bases of the junction left unmatched. The CDR3 here is CSADPTGTGSYEQYF. The sequenced CDR3 bases are TGCAGTGCCGACCCCACCGGGACAGGGTCCTACGAG.

As concerns this clone: The read stops 3 residues short of the end of the CDR3; the missing end is completed from the germline J gene. The chain couples TRBV18 to TRBJ1-5; 11 bases fit TRBD1. Germline V gene data show CDR1 as KGHSH and CDR2 as LQKENI. CDR3 length: 17 amino acids. J gave up 3 bases and V 5 bases, and 9 bases lay outside the gene matches. CDR3 sequence reads: CASSTEWTGGLNQPQHF. Incomplete CDR3 DNA: TGTGCCAGCTCAACGGAGTGGACAGGGGGCCTCAATCAGCCC.

In regard to this clone: The read stops 3 residues short of the end of the CDR3; the missing end is completed from the germline J gene. V is TRBV7-9 and J is TRBJ2-5; tentative D call: TRBD1 (5 bases). Trimming pared 5 bases from V and 2 bases from J, leaving 12 bases between. This CDR3 contains 14 residues. Germline CDR1 is SEHNR and CDR2 is FQNEAQ (reference sequence). CDR3 amino acids: CASSPSGPQETQYF. The DNA read from the CDR3 is TGTGCCAGCAGCCCGTCAGGGCCTCAAGAGACC.

Details on this clone: The DNA ends 3 residues before the CDR3 does, and the rest of the CDR3 is filled in from the germline J gene. This chain uses TRBV30 with TRBJ2-1; perhaps TRBD1 as D (5 bases). Germline CDR1 and CDR2: GTSNPN and SVGIG (reference sequence). V lost 2 bases to trimming and J lost 5 bases, with 7 bases between them. This CDR3 is built from 12 residues. The DNA read from the CDR3 is TGTGCCTGGAGTTCGACAGACAATGAG. Its translation: CAWSSTDNE. The entire CDR3 sequence reads CAWSSTDNEQFF.

This clone showed up many times. The observed sequence ends 3 residues before the CDR3 terminus, with the missing tail filled in from the germline J gene. This chain links TRBV18 with TRBJ2-5; D possibly corresponds to TRBD1 (5 bases). This CDR3 comprises 15 residues. Trimming shortened V by 6 bases and J by 4 bases, and 18 bases separated the two germline ends. Germline V gives CDR1 KGHSH, CDR2 LQKENI. CDR3: CASSPSQGPGETQYF. The CDR3 DNA, read in part, is TGTGCCAGCTCCCCGAGTCAGGGTCCGGGAGAGACC.

This clone showed up many times. The read terminates 3 residues ahead of where the CDR3 ends, so the germline J gene completes it. The genes are TRBV6-4 and TRBJ1-1, with TRBD1 matching over 9 bases. V trimming: 6 bases; J trimming: 4 bases; junction bases outside the gene matches: 6. From germline, CDR1 is MRHNA and CDR2 SNTAGT. The CDR3 loop spans 14 amino acids. The chain's CDR3 is CASRKDRGSTEAFF. The sequenced CDR3 bases are TGTGCCAGCAGGAAGGACAGGGGTAGCACTGAA.

In this sample, this clone turned up many times. Sequencing ends 3 residues short of the CDR3 end; the germline J gene provides the rest. The gene calls are TRBV18 and TRBJ2-2, with D perhaps matching TRBD2 (6 bases). Trimming cost V 2 bases and J 5 bases, with 12 bases left between them. Germline-derived CDR1 and CDR2 are KGHSH and LQKENI. CDR3 size: 15 residues. The chain's CDR3 is CASSPNGGVTGELFF. The part of the CDR3 DNA that was read is TGTGCCAGCTCACCAAACGGAGGGGTTACCGGGGAG.

In this sample, this clone turned up many times. From the germline J gene comes the end of the CDR3, since the read stops 3 residues before it. V and J are TRBV5-1 and TRBJ2-2; D is possibly TRBD2 (6 bases). Germline V lookup: CDR1 SGHRS, CDR2 YFSETQ. This CDR3 spans 13 amino acids. The germline V and J ends were trimmed by 6 bases and 5 bases, with 11 bases remaining between them. The sequenced CDR3 bases are TGCGCCAGCACCGGGACTCTAACCGGGGAG. The encoded protein is CASTGTLTGE. The complete CDR3 sequence is CASTGTLTGELFF. The full variable domain, in which reference TRBV5-1 and TRBJ2-2 provide the parts outside the CDR3, is KAGVTQTPRYLIKTRGQQVTLSCSPISGHRSVSWYQQTPGQGLQFLFEYFSETQRNKGNFPGRFSGRQFSNSRSEMNVSTLELGDSALYLCASTGTLTGELFFGEGSRLTVL.

Ten or more counts support this clone. The sequence runs out 3 residues before the end of the CDR3; the remainder is reconstructed from the germline J gene. The chain joins TRBV20-1 to TRBJ1-4; the D is unclear. CDR3 length: 13 residues. CDR1 DFQATT and CDR2 SNEGSKA come from the germline V gene (reference sequence). V dropped 4 bases and J dropped 8 bases, with 14 bases sitting between them. The covered CDR3 bases are TGCAGTGCTACTCTCCCCCCGGGGGAAAAA. Translating gives CSATLPPGEK. The entire CDR3 sequence reads CSATLPPGEKLFF.

There are many counts of this clone. The read terminates 3 residues before the CDR3 end, so the remaining end is supplied by the germline J gene. V usage is TRBV7-8 and J usage is TRBJ2-2; a possible D gene is TRBD1 (6 bases). This CDR3 is built from 15 residues. Germline V gene data show CDR1 as SGHVS and CDR2 as FQNEAQ. The V end was cut by 5 bases, the J end by 0 bases, with 10 bases between. Partial CDR3 DNA: TGTGCCAGCAGCGTCCGGACAGCGAACACCGGGGAG. This encodes CASSVRTANTGE. The CDR3 in its entirety is CASSVRTANTGELFF. Filled out from reference TRBV7-8 and TRBJ2-2, the complete variable domain reads GAGVSQSPRYKVAKRGQDVALRCDPISGHVSLFWYQQALGQGPEFLTYFQNEAQLDKSGLPSDRFFAERPEGSVSTLKIQRTQQEDSAVYLCASSVRTANTGELFFGEGSRLTVL.

This clone has just a few counts. From the germline J gene comes the end of the CDR3, since the read stops 3 residues before it. The gene calls are TRBV2 and TRBJ1-4, with D possibly being TRBD1 (6 bases). Trimming took off 7 bases at V and 8 bases at J, with 17 bases between the two ends. Germline assignment: CDR1 SNHLY and CDR2 FYNNEI. The CDR3 has 14 amino acids. The DNA read from the CDR3 is TGTGCCAGCACCAAATCCGATGGGGGCGAAAAA. Translating gives CASTKSDGGEK. The CDR3 reads in full as CASTKSDGGEKLFF.

This clone was picked up a small number of times. Read data end 3 residues before the CDR3 end; the end is taken from the germline J gene. The J gene is TRBJ1-4, the V gene TRBV2; D gene unclear. Germline V gives CDR1 SNHLY, CDR2 FYNNEI. Trimming stripped 3 bases from V and 4 bases from J, with 12 bases between. CDR3 length: 15 residues. CDR3 residues: CASSEFRQFNEKLFF. The sequenced CDR3 bases are TGTGCCAGCAGTGAGTTCAGGCAGTTTAATGAAAAA.

This clone was detected ten times or more. The read terminates 3 residues before the CDR3 end, so the remaining end is supplied by the germline J gene. V and J are TRBV19 and TRBJ2-4; the match to TRBD2 covers 12 bases. Germline V gene sequence: CDR1 LNHDA, CDR2 SQIVND (reference sequence). The CDR3 length is 18 residues. Trimming cost V 3 bases and J 0 bases; bases outside gene matches: 6. The CDR3 sequence is CASSMYGLAGIAKNIQYF. The covered CDR3 bases are TGTGCCAGTAGTATGTACGGACTAGCGGGAATAGCCAAAAACATT. Full variable domain (rest looked up from reference TRBV19 and TRBJ2-4): DGGITQSPKYLFRKEGQNVTLSCEQNLNHDAMYWYRQDPGQGLRLIYYSQIVNDFQKGDIAEGYSVSREKKESFPLTVTSAQKNPTAFYLCASSMYGLAGIAKNIQYFGAGTRLSVL.

This clone was recorded at least ten times. The CDR3 reads CASSEAAVLYNEQFF. The CDR3 DNA, read in part, is TGTGCCAGCAGTGAAGCGGCAGTGTTATACAATGAG. The J gene is TRBJ2-1, the V gene TRBV6-1; unclear D gene. The CDR3 end is not reached by the read, which stops 3 residues before it; the germline J gene fills it in. The germline V and J ends were trimmed by 0 bases and 4 bases, with 10 bases remaining between them. The length of the CDR3 is 15 residues. Germline lookup yields CDR1 MNHNS and CDR2 SASEGT.

Notes on this clone: The read falls 3 residues short of the CDR3 end, and the missing part is taken from the germline J gene. The rearrangement links TRBV5-3 to TRBJ2-2, with D possibly being TRBD2 (5 bases). TRBV5-3 is labeled an ORF, and its function is uncertain. There are 16 residues in the CDR3. V was pared by 4 bases and J by 7 bases, with 20 bases between. The CDR3 protein is CARSRGEVGPDGELFF. CDR3 DNA (partial): TGTGCCAGAAGCCGGGGAGAAGTTGGGCCGGACGGGGAG.

This clone showed up many times. The read falls 3 residues short of the CDR3 end, and the missing part is taken from the germline J gene. The gene calls are TRBV19 and TRBJ1-5, with 8 bases that match TRBD1. The CDR3 runs 13 residues. Trimming at V came to 8 bases and at J to 6 bases, leaving 6 bases not matched to a gene. CDR1 is LNHDA and CDR2 is SQIVND in the germline V gene (reference sequence). The part of the CDR3 DNA that was read is TGTGCCAGTGGGCACAGGGGGACTCAGCCC. Its translation: CASGHRGTQP. The CDR3 in its entirety is CASGHRGTQPQHF. Full variable domain (outside the CDR3, taken from reference TRBV19 and TRBJ1-5): DGGITQSPKYLFRKEGQNVTLSCEQNLNHDAMYWYRQDPGQGLRLIYYSQIVNDFQKGDIAEGYSVSREKKESFPLTVTSAQKNPTAFYLCASGHRGTQPQHFGDGTRLSIL.